Following are 14 T cell receptor beta chains from one sample sequenced in a study of PD-1 blockade in classical Hodgkin lymphoma. Time point defined: newly diagnosed, previously untreated cHL patient sample. The CD8+ T cells came from thawed PBMCs through magnetic negative selection. Produced via immunoSEQ multiplex PCR; TCRdb's table is partial and in-frame only. This sample has almost 9,500 clones, with approximately 91% found just once. The sequenced material came from CD8+ T cells from blood. The origin of the receptors is a human donor with classical Hodgkin lymphoma.

The chain joins TRBV11-2 to TRBJ2-2, with 11 positions matching TRBD2. After removal of 2 bases from V and 5 bases from J, the junction contained 7 bases not matched to a gene. This CDR3 is 17 amino acids long. CDR1 SGHAT and CDR2 FQNNGV come from the germline V gene. CDR3: CASSLFSGRAVTGELFF. DNA of the CDR3: TGTGCCAGCAGCTTATTTAGCGGGAGGGCCGTAACCGGGGAGCTGTTTTTT.

The rearrangement links TRBV28 to TRBJ2-7; 8 bases are shared with TRBD2. V trimming: 3 bases; J trimming: 6 bases; junction bases outside the gene matches: 7. The CDR3 spans 14 residues. Germline loops: CDR1 MDHEN, CDR2 SYDVKM. The CDR3 spells CASSFIGGAGEQYF. The CDR3 DNA is TGTGCCAGCAGTTTTATCGGGGGGGCGGGCGAGCAGTACTTC.

This clone has a single count. The V and J genes are TRBV10-3 and TRBJ1-3, with D uncertain. The CDR3 spans 16 residues. Germline lookup yields CDR1 ENHRY and CDR2 SYGVKD. Between the trimmed V and J ends, which lost 0 bases and 0 bases, there was a span of 9 bases. CDR3 nucleotide sequence: TGTGCCATCAGTGAGTCCGCGCCACCCTCTGGAAACACCATATATTTT. Protein: CAISESAPPSGNTIYF.

This chain links TRBV6-5 with TRBJ2-7; D may be TRBD1 (6 bases). Germline CDR1 is MNHEY and CDR2 is SVGAGI. This CDR3 has 14 amino acids. The V and J ends lost 0 bases and 1 base respectively, with 7 bases between them. The CDR3 reads CASSYSGQSYEQYF. In DNA form, the CDR3 reads TGTGCCAGCAGTTACTCAGGACAGTCCTACGAGCAGTACTTC.

The chain has TRBV7-2 and TRBJ2-1; the match to TRBD2 covers 10 bases. CDR1 is SGHTA and CDR2 is FQGNSA in the germline V gene. The CDR3 is 15 residues long. V gave up 5 bases and J gave up 8 bases; unmatched junction bases: 9. CDR3 in amino acids: CASSRLLAGVDEQFF. The CDR3 coding sequence is TGTGCCAGCAGCCGCCTCCTAGCGGGAGTAGATGAGCAGTTCTTC.

The chain couples TRBV6-6 to TRBJ1-6; the D is unclear. The CDR3 runs 15 residues. The V end lost 2 bases, the J end lost 7 bases, and 12 bases lay between the germline ends. CDR1 is MNHNY, CDR2 SVGAGI, per germline (reference sequence). This CDR3 reads CASSYPQGHNSPLHF. The DNA for the CDR3 is TGTGCCAGCAGTTACCCACAAGGTCACAATTCACCCCTCCACTTT.

This clone was picked up one time. CDR3 amino acids: CASSFRSRDLSDGQYF. The CDR3 DNA is TGTGCCAGCAGCTTCCGGTCGCGGGACCTCTCTGATGGGCAGTATTTT. J is TRBJ2-3 and V is TRBV5-8; D may be TRBD2 (6 bases). Germline V lookup: CDR1 SGHTS, CDR2 YDEGEE. This CDR3 is built from 16 residues. V lost 2 bases, J lost 11 bases, and 24 bases lay in between.

The V call is TRBV4-1, the J call TRBJ2-1; 9 bases agree with TRBD2. Germline values: CDR1 MGHRA, CDR2 YSYEKL. V gave up 2 bases and J gave up 12 bases; unmatched junction bases: 8. This CDR3 spans 14 amino acids. In DNA form, the CDR3 reads TGCGCCAGCAGCCAAAGTTCGGCTAGCGGGACGCAGTTCTTC. Amino acids: CASSQSSASGTQFF.

CDR3 sequence: CASSQGLGEHTEAFF. The CDR3, as DNA: TGCGCCAGCAGCCAAGGGTTGGGGGAACACACTGAAGCTTTCTTT. This chain connects TRBV4-3 to TRBJ1-1; TRBD1 is a possible D gene (5 bases). V lost 1 base, J lost 3 bases, and 12 bases lay in between. The CDR3 loop spans 15 amino acids. Germline lookup yields CDR1 LGHNA and CDR2 YSLEER.

The rearrangement uses TRBV5-6 and TRBJ2-7, with 8 bases that match TRBD1. The germline V gene encodes CDR1 SGHDT and CDR2 YYEEEE. V shed 3 bases and J 2 bases; nucleotides not matched to a gene: 13. The CDR3 has 17 amino acids. CDR3 residues: CASSSEEPGQETYEQYF. CDR3 nucleotide sequence: TGTGCCAGCAGCTCGGAGGAACCGGGACAGGAGACCTACGAGCAGTACTTC. Variable domain in full (rest from reference TRBV5-6 and TRBJ2-7): DAGVTQSPTHLIKTRGQQVTLRCSPKSGHDTVSWYQQALGQGPQFIFQYYEEEERQRGNFPDRFSGHQFPNYSSELNVNALLLGDSALYLCASSSEEPGQETYEQYFGPGTRLTVT.

V is TRBV7-9 and J is TRBJ2-5, with 11 bases matching TRBD2. After removal of 3 bases from V and 1 base from J, the junction contained 4 bases not matched to a gene. The V gene's germline CDR1 is SEHNR and CDR2 FQNEAQ (reference sequence). The CDR3 length is 16 residues. The CDR3 spells CASSFGTSGSQETQYF. CDR3 nucleotide sequence: TGTGCCAGCAGCTTTGGGACTAGCGGCAGCCAAGAGACCCAGTACTTC.

The chain employs TRBV19 and TRBJ2-1; no reliable D call. In germline, CDR1 is LNHDA, CDR2 SQIVND (reference sequence). The ends were cut back, 1 base at V and 10 bases at J, with 8 bases in the middle. The CDR3 is 12 amino acids. CDR3 DNA: TGTGCCAGTAGTATAGCCTGGCGCGAGCAGTTCTTC. Translating it yields CASSIAWREQFF. Filled out from reference TRBV19 and TRBJ2-1, the complete variable domain reads DGGITQSPKYLFRKEGQNVTLSCEQNLNHDAMYWYRQDPGQGLRLIYYSQIVNDFQKGDIAEGYSVSREKKESFPLTVTSAQKNPTAFYLCASSIAWREQFFGPGTRLTVL.

The chain is built from TRBV30 and TRBJ1-4; a possible D gene is TRBD1 (5 bases). Trimming cost V 0 bases and J 10 bases, with 27 bases left between them. This CDR3 is 18 amino acids long. Germline lookup yields CDR1 GTSNPN and CDR2 SVGIG (reference sequence). The CDR3 loop reads CAWSVPGARAGVVGKLFF. CDR3 coding DNA: TGTGCCTGGAGTGTACCCGGGGCGAGGGCGGGCGTTGTAGGAAAACTGTTTTTT.

The chain joins TRBV20-1 to TRBJ1-1; D is ambiguous. This CDR3 spans 10 amino acids. Germline CDR1 reads DFQATT; CDR2 reads SNEGSKA (reference sequence). V lost 3 bases, J lost 13 bases, and 12 bases lay in between. CDR3 sequence reads: CSASWVTDFF. The CDR3 coding sequence is TGCAGTGCTAGTTGGGTGACGGATTTCTTT.